The entry that follows covers one TCR beta chain sequence. These data originate in a study of cytomegalovirus exposure and HLA in healthy donors. CDR3 size: 14 residues. Trimming removed 4 bases at V and 3 bases at J, with 13 bases between. Germline loops: CDR1 SGHRS, CDR2 YFSETQ. The PCR employed 60 Vbeta primers together with 13 Jbeta primers. The protocol was immunoSEQ multiplex PCR, while the TCRdb copy is restricted to in-frame clones and leaves out a portion. The table records 120,000 or so clones, roughly 70% of them present only once. The clonotype was recovered from a woman aged 40 to 55 in good health and CMV-seropositive. This chain uses TRBV5-1 with TRBJ1-2; D may be TRBD1 (6 bases). The sample was PBMCs. The CDR3 is CASSPGRTDYGYTF. The CDR3 bases are TGCGCCAGCAGCCCGGGACGGACAGACTATGGCTACACCTTC.